These 30 T cell receptor beta chains were all obtained from the same sample, sequenced in a study of T cell responses to AZD1222 COVID-19 vaccine. The table came from immunoSEQ multiplex PCR; TCRdb's copy has only in-frame clones and leaves some out. The repertoire holds more than 40,000 clones, with 90% as singletons. This specimen was peripheral blood, taken 28 days after the second AZD1222 dose. Receptors were obtained from an adult who received the AZD1222 COVID-19 vaccine.

The chain links TRBV9 to TRBJ2-3; TRBD2 aligns across 15 bases. The trim removed 4 bases at V and 5 bases at J, leaving 11 bases unmatched. CDR3 length: 18 amino acids. Germline-derived CDR1 and CDR2 are SGDLS and YYNGEE. This chain's CDR3 is CASSTRGLAGGGGDTQYF. The DNA for the CDR3 is TGTGCCAGCAGCACCCGAGGACTAGCGGGGGGGGGCGGAGATACGCAGTATTTT.

The V and J genes are TRBV5-1 and TRBJ1-1, with TRBD1 as a possible D gene (5 bases). With 5 bases removed from V and 1 base from J, the gap between germline ends came to 12 bases. This CDR3 has 14 amino acids. The germline CDR1 and CDR2 sequences are SGHRS and YFSETQ. The CDR3 DNA follows: TGCGCCAGCAGGAGAGGACAAGCGAACACTGAAGCTTTCTTT. It codes for CASRRGQANTEAFF.

The CDR3 loop reads CSVEVGNSNQPQHF. Written as DNA, the CDR3 is TGCAGCGTTGAAGTTGGGAATAGCAATCAGCCCCAGCATTTT. The rearrangement links TRBV29-1 to TRBJ1-5; D gene ambiguous. The V gene lost 1 base and the J gene lost 0 bases, with 7 bases spanning the gap. CDR3 length equals 14 residues. Looked up from germline, CDR1 is SQVTM and CDR2 is ANQGSEA.

The sample holds one count of this clone. This rearrangement joins TRBV10-3 to TRBJ2-1, with unresolved D. Trimming removed 6 bases from V and 2 bases from J, with 8 bases in between. The CDR3 has 13 residues. The germline gives CDR1 ENHRY, CDR2 SYGVKD. CDR3 region: CAIRLDPYNEQFF. CDR3 nucleotide sequence: TGTGCCATCAGGTTAGACCCCTACAATGAGCAGTTCTTC.

The V and J genes are TRBV9 and TRBJ1-2, with no clear D. The V and J ends lost 3 bases and 5 bases respectively, with 8 bases between them. Germline lookup yields CDR1 SGDLS and CDR2 YYNGEE. This CDR3 spans 12 amino acids. CDR3 nucleotides: TGTGCCAGCAGCGAGGGAGCTTATGGCTACACCTTC. Protein sequence: CASSEGAYGYTF. The variable domain in full, completed from reference TRBV9 and TRBJ1-2, reads DSGVTQTPKHLITATGQRVTLRCSPRSGDLSVYWYQQSLDQGLQFLIQYYNGEERAKGNILERFSAQQFPDLHSELNLSSLELGDSALYFCASSEGAYGYTFGSGTRLTVV.

The J gene is TRBJ1-2, the V gene TRBV19; 7 bases map to TRBD1. The CDR3 is made up of 16 amino acids. Per the germline V gene, CDR1 is LNHDA and CDR2 is SQIVND (reference sequence). After removal of 3 bases from V and 4 bases from J, the junction contained 11 bases not matched to a gene. The CDR3 reads CASSIPGQAPFYGYTF. In DNA, the CDR3 is TGTGCCAGTAGTATCCCCGGACAGGCGCCGTTCTATGGCTACACCTTC.

The chain couples TRBV20-1 to TRBJ1-5, with no clear D. Germline V gives CDR1 DFQATT, CDR2 SNEGSKA (reference sequence). CDR3 length equals 16 residues. V was trimmed by 3 bases and J by 2 bases, leaving 17 bases between them. The CDR3 DNA follows: TGCAGTGCTAGTCCCCCCGGGTTTGGAGGCAATCAGCCCCAGCATTTT. Its protein is CSASPPGFGGNQPQHF.

The rearrangement links TRBV6-5 to TRBJ1-1; no firm D call. There are 13 residues in the CDR3. Germline lookup yields CDR1 MNHEY and CDR2 SVGAGI. Trimming stripped 1 base from V and 3 bases from J, with 6 bases between. The CDR3 spells CASSYWSDTEAFF. The CDR3 region has the DNA TGTGCCAGCAGTTACTGGTCCGACACTGAAGCTTTCTTT.

The V and J genes are TRBV5-6 and TRBJ2-5, with 9 bases lining up with TRBD1. The germline V gene encodes CDR1 SGHDT and CDR2 YYEEEE. Germline trimming cut 4 bases from V and 3 bases from J; bases unmatched to any gene: 10. CDR3 size: 16 residues. CDR3 in amino acids: CASSIPGQGTEETQYF. The CDR3 DNA sequence: TGTGCCAGCAGCATTCCGGGACAGGGAACAGAAGAGACCCAGTACTTC.

V is TRBV24-1 and J is TRBJ2-7, with 8 bases identical to TRBD1. The germline gives CDR1 KGHDR, CDR2 SFDVKD. J was trimmed by 5 bases and V by 3 bases; bases with no gene match: 11. This CDR3 has 16 amino acids. The CDR3 reads CATSDPRQGRVHEQYF. For the CDR3, the DNA is TGTGCCACCAGTGATCCTCGACAGGGGCGCGTACACGAGCAGTACTTC.

The CDR3 sequence is CASSIGQPDTQYF. The CDR3 nucleotides are TGTGCCAGCAGTATCGGACAGCCAGATACGCAGTATTTT. The gene calls are TRBV6-5 and TRBJ2-3; maybe TRBD1 (6 bases). V gave up 5 bases and J gave up 4 bases, with 10 bases separating them. The CDR3 length is 13 residues. Germline V gene sequence: CDR1 MNHEY, CDR2 SVGAGI.

This clone appeared a few times. The CDR3 is CASSTNLDQDTQYF. CDR3 DNA: TGCGCCAGCAGCACCAACTTGGATCAAGATACGCAGTATTTT. This chain joins TRBV5-1 and TRBJ2-3, with D hard to call. The V and J ends lost 4 bases and 5 bases respectively, with 14 bases between them. Germline CDR1 and CDR2: SGHRS and YFSETQ. The CDR3 contains 14 residues.

V gene TRBV4-2 combines with J gene TRBJ2-2; D is ambiguous. This CDR3 has 15 residues. Trimming removed 0 bases at V and 4 bases at J, with 9 bases between. CDR1 is LGHNA, CDR2 YNFKEQ, per germline. The CDR3 nucleotides read TGTGCCAGCAGCCAAGACAGTAGGTTCACCGGGGAGCTGTTTTTT. It specifies CASSQDSRFTGELFF.

The chain employs TRBV9 and TRBJ1-1; D is unresolved. The CDR3 length is 13 residues. CDR1 SGDLS and CDR2 YYNGEE come from the germline V gene. V shed 0 bases and J shed 1 base, with 4 bases lying between them. The CDR3 nucleotides are TGTGCCAGCAGCGTAGGACGGAACACTGAAGCTTTCTTT. It encodes CASSVGRNTEAFF.

The V call is TRBV6-5, the J call TRBJ2-7, with D unclear. V lost 5 bases to trimming and J lost 3 bases, with 5 bases between them. This CDR3 contains 11 residues. CDR1 and CDR2 (germline): MNHEY, SVGAGI. In DNA form, the CDR3 reads TGTGCCAGCAGTCCTTTCTACGAGCAGTACTTC. Its translation: CASSPFYEQYF.

The chain joins TRBV4-1 to TRBJ1-3; D unclear. V gave up 0 bases and J gave up 0 bases, with 15 bases separating them. The germline CDR1 and CDR2 sequences are MGHRA and YSYEKL. This CDR3 is built from 18 residues. CDR3 protein: CASSQEAPGPLSGNTIYF. CDR3 sequence (DNA): TGCGCCAGCAGCCAAGAGGCCCCCGGGCCCCTCTCTGGAAACACCATATATTTT.

The chain links TRBV29-1 to TRBJ2-5, with 7 nucleotides matching TRBD1. Germline loops: CDR1 SQVTM, CDR2 ANQGSEA. The V and J ends lost 7 bases and 1 base, in that order; junction bases with no gene match: 9. CDR3 length: 14 amino acids. The CDR3 is CSGTRQGFQETQYF. For the CDR3, the DNA is TGCAGCGGGACCCGACAGGGCTTCCAAGAGACCCAGTACTTC.

The chain employs TRBV9 and TRBJ1-4; tentative D call: TRBD1 (6 bases). The CDR3 covers 15 residues. Germline-derived CDR1 and CDR2 are SGDLS and YYNGEE. V was clipped by 0 bases and J by 4 bases, with 10 bases between them. The CDR3 loop reads CASSVGGGLNEKLFF. In DNA, the CDR3 is TGTGCCAGCAGCGTAGGAGGGGGGCTTAATGAAAAACTGTTTTTT.

The chain joins TRBV20-1 to TRBJ1-4, with D unclear. The CDR3 has 14 amino acids. The V end was cut by 3 bases, the J end by 8 bases, with 16 bases between. The germline CDR1 and CDR2 sequences are DFQATT and SNEGSKA (reference sequence). The CDR3 sequence is CSASTAHSPEKLFF. CDR3 coding DNA: TGCAGTGCTAGTACGGCACATAGCCCAGAAAAACTGTTTTTT.

This clone came up once. J is TRBJ1-1 and V is TRBV21-1. TRBV21-1 is a pseudogene segment. The CDR3 spans 15 residues. CDR3 residues: CASSQTWRLNTEAFF. CDR3 DNA sequence: TGTGCCAGCAGCCAAACCTGGCGGCTCAACACTGAAGCTTTCTTT.

The J gene is TRBJ2-3, the V gene TRBV7-2; no definite D call. The CDR3 runs to 13 residues. CDR1 and CDR2 from the germline V gene are SGHTA and FQGNSA. Trimming took off 5 bases at V and 9 bases at J, with 15 bases between the two ends. CDR3 protein: CASSPHTYGTQYF. CDR3 in DNA: TGTGCCAGCAGCCCACACACTTACGGGACGCAGTATTTT.

The chain is built from TRBV5-1 and TRBJ1-2, with TRBD1 matching 9 bases. The length of the CDR3 is 14 residues. The V segment lost 3 bases and the J segment 2 bases; nucleotides outside the gene matches: 2. The V gene's germline CDR1 is SGHRS and CDR2 YFSETQ. The CDR3 protein is CASSSGQGNYGYTF. CDR3 in DNA: TGCGCCAGCAGCTCTGGACAGGGGAACTATGGCTACACCTTC.

The V gene is TRBV6-5, the J gene TRBJ1-3; D may be TRBD1 (6 bases). V lost 5 bases and J 0 bases, leaving 11 bases between the germline ends. The germline CDR1 and CDR2 sequences are MNHEY and SVGAGI. CDR3 length: 15 amino acids. CDR3 in amino acids: CASSKLGASGNTIYF. The CDR3 DNA sequence: TGTGCCAGCAGTAAACTGGGGGCCTCTGGAAACACCATATATTTT.

This clone was seen a single time. The chain recombines TRBV10-2 with TRBJ1-1; a weak D match, TRBD1 (5 bases). From germline, CDR1 is WSHSY and CDR2 SAAADI. This CDR3 contains 12 residues. The germline V and J ends were trimmed by 6 bases and 5 bases, with 10 bases remaining between them. CDR3 in DNA: TGCGCCAGCAGGGGACTGGAGACTGAAGCTTTCTTT. This translates into CASRGLETEAFF.

The chain employs TRBV6-5 and TRBJ1-1; 9 bases fit TRBD1. CDR1 is MNHEY and CDR2 is SVGAGI in the germline V gene. The V segment lost 5 bases and the J segment 10 bases; nucleotides outside the gene matches: 8. CDR3 length equals 13 residues. In nucleotides, the CDR3 is TGTGCCAGCAGTCTACTGGGGGGACAGGGAGCTTTCTTT. As protein: CASSLLGGQGAFF.

CDR3 loop: CASINGGAVPFF. Written as DNA, the CDR3 is TGTGCCAGCATCAATGGGGGGGCCGTTCCTTTCTTT. The rearrangement links TRBV6-5 to TRBJ1-1, with a possible D match to TRBD1 (6 bases). CDR1 and CDR2 from the germline V gene are MNHEY and SVGAGI. V lost 7 bases, J lost 12 bases, and 18 bases lay in between. This CDR3 contains 12 residues.

The chain employs TRBV4-1 and TRBJ1-5, with D hard to call. Between the trimmed V and J ends, which lost 0 bases and 1 base, there was a span of 7 bases. Germline assignment: CDR1 MGHRA and CDR2 YSYEKL. This CDR3 has 15 amino acids. Here the CDR3 reads CASSQEGFSNQPQHF. For the CDR3, the DNA is TGCGCCAGCAGCCAAGAGGGGTTCAGCAATCAGCCCCAGCATTTT.

The CDR3 sequence is CASSEVAPGQGSNSPLHF. The CDR3, as DNA: TGTGCCAGCAGTGAGGTGGCTCCGGGACAGGGATCTAATTCACCCCTCCACTTT. V is TRBV6-1 and J is TRBJ1-6; 9 nucleotides line up with TRBD1. Germline CDR1 and CDR2: MNHNS and SASEGT. CDR3 length equals 18 residues. V was pared by 3 bases and J by 6 bases, with 12 bases of the junction left unmatched.

J is TRBJ2-7 and V is TRBV10-2; D remains unclear. Trimming shortened V by 7 bases and J by 0 bases, and 4 bases separated the two germline ends. The CDR3 loop spans 11 amino acids. From germline, CDR1 is WSHSY and CDR2 SAAADI. CDR3 nucleotides: TGCGCCAGCACCAACTCCTACGAGCAGTACTTC. Translation gives CASTNSYEQYF.

The chain is built from TRBV6-2 or TRBV6-3 and TRBJ1-6; tentatively, D is TRBD1 (5 bases). This CDR3 comprises 14 residues. Germline CDR1 reads MNHEY; CDR2 reads SVGEGT. The germline V and J ends were trimmed by 2 bases and 9 bases, with 11 bases remaining between them. As DNA, the CDR3 is TGTGCCAGCAGTTACGGGGGTCGTAGTTCACCCCTCCACTTT. Its protein is CASSYGGRSSPLHF.